The rows below give T cell receptor beta chains drawn from one sample of a study of shared clonotypes between healthy human individuals. Sequencing was performed with immunoSEQ multiplex PCR; in TCRdb, only in-frame clones are kept and a portion is missing. Altogether around 1.4 million clones are present, roughly 98.5% being singletons, with the ten largest covering 0.36%. Material for sequencing was naive CD4+ T cells sorted from blood. Source of these receptors: a man aged 25 to 45 in good health. Both conserved end residues are part of each CDR3. Each record gives: clone size, J gene, D gene, V gene, CDR3 length, CDR3 protein, CDR3 DNA. D genes are given only for firm matches. Only some rows state a clone size, as once, few, many or a class for expanded clones.

>NA|TRBJ2-7|NA|TRBV11-3|15
CASSLGTPTGYEQYF
TGTGCCAGCAGCTTAGGCACACCCACGGGCTACGAGCAGTACTTC
>NA|TRBJ2-1|TRBD1|TRBV6-6|14
CASRDRDSYNEQFF
TGTGCCAGCAGGGACAGGGACTCCTACAATGAGCAGTTCTTC
>NA|TRBJ1-3|NA|TRBV5-1|14
CASSSRGVGNTIYF
TGCGCCAGCAGCTCCAGGGGAGTGGGAAACACCATATATTTT
>NA|TRBJ2-3|TRBD2|TRBV29-1|16
CSVETGLAFGTDTQYF
TGCAGCGTTGAAACGGGACTAGCGTTTGGCACAGATACGCAGTATTTT
>once|TRBJ2-7|NA|TRBV4-3|14
CASSQGAVSYEQYF
TGCGCCAGCAGCCAAGGGGCGGTCTCCTACGAGCAGTACTTC
>NA|TRBJ1-2|NA|TRBV2|13
CASSGAGSGGYTF
TGTGCCAGCAGTGGGGCCGGCTCGGGTGGCTACACCTTC
>NA|TRBJ2-2|NA|TRBV30|14
CAWPPGHNTGELFF
TGTGCCTGGCCCCCGGGACATAACACCGGGGAGCTGTTTTTT
>NA|TRBJ2-7|NA|TRBV11-2|16
CASSLFVGGGSYEQYF
TGTGCCAGCAGCTTATTTGTGGGAGGCGGCTCCTACGAGCAGTACTTC
>NA|TRBJ2-1|NA|TRBV5-1|16
CASSFSQGGFGDEQFF
TGCGCCAGCAGCTTCTCGCAGGGAGGATTTGGGGATGAGCAGTTCTTC
>NA|TRBJ2-1|NA|TRBV28|13
CASCALGGNEQFF
TGTGCCAGCTGCGCATTGGGGGGCAATGAGCAGTTCTTC
>NA|TRBJ2-1|NA|TRBV29-1|11
CSVEPQTQQFF
TGCAGCGTTGAGCCCCAGACTCAGCAGTTCTTC
>NA|TRBJ2-2|TRBD2|TRBV7-9|18
CASSLPPGLAGGTGELFF
TGTGCCAGCAGCTTACCACCAGGACTAGCGGGAGGGACCGGGGAGCTGTTTTTT
>once|TRBJ2-7|TRBD1|TRBV9|14
CASSQGTVSYEQYF
TGTGCCAGCAGCCAGGGGACAGTGTCCTACGAGCAGTACTTC
>NA|TRBJ2-7|TRBD2|TRBV7-2|16
CASSPRASGTYYEQYF
TGTGCCAGCAGCCCCCGGGCTAGCGGGACTTACTACGAGCAGTACTTC
>NA|TRBJ2-7|TRBD1|TRBV9|17
CASSQGALALLPYEQYF
TGTGCCAGCAGTCAGGGGGCACTCGCTCTACTGCCCTACGAGCAGTACTTC
>NA|TRBJ2-1|NA|TRBV11-2|14
CASSAIRTYNEQFF
TGTGCCAGCAGCGCGATCCGGACATACAATGAGCAGTTCTTC
>NA|TRBJ2-7|NA|TRBV6-5|16
CASSYWGSLQDYEQYF
TGTGCCAGCAGTTATTGGGGGTCCCTGCAGGACTACGAGCAGTACTTC
>NA|TRBJ2-7|NA|TRBV25-1|14
CASSELNEAYEQYF
TGTGCCAGCAGTGAATTAAACGAAGCCTACGAGCAGTACTTC
>NA|TRBJ1-2|NA|TRBV5-4|15
CASSPQGSVNYGYTF
TGTGCCAGCAGCCCCCAGGGTTCGGTAAACTATGGCTACACCTTC
>NA|TRBJ2-2|NA|TRBV30|15
CAWSTLGGNTGELFF
TGTGCCTGGAGTACGCTTGGGGGGAACACCGGGGAGCTGTTTTTT
>NA|TRBJ1-2|TRBD1|TRBV27|14
CASSLGTGAYGYTF
TGTGCCAGCAGTCTCGGGACAGGCGCCTATGGCTACACCTTC
>NA|TRBJ2-1|TRBD2|TRBV27|17
CASSSSSLAGEGSEQFF
TGTGCCAGCAGTTCCTCCTCCCTAGCGGGAGAAGGAAGTGAGCAGTTCTTC
>NA|TRBJ1-1|NA|TRBV7-2|14
CASSLIAGNTEAFF
TGTGCCAGCAGCTTAATAGCAGGGAACACTGAAGCTTTCTTT
>NA|TRBJ2-7|TRBD1|TRBV4-3|15
CASSQGDRGPYEQYF
TGCGCCAGCAGCCAAGGGGACAGGGGACCCTACGAGCAGTACTTC
>NA|TRBJ2-7|NA|TRBV7-9|13
CASSRQGWNEQYF
TGTGCCAGCAGCCGCCAAGGGTGGAACGAGCAGTACTTC
>NA|TRBJ2-7|NA|TRBV6-1|13
CASSEATRYEQYF
TGTGCCAGCAGTGAAGCAACCCGCTACGAGCAGTACTTC
>NA|TRBJ1-2|TRBD1|TRBV2|12
CASTWDSYGYTF
TGTGCCAGCACTTGGGACAGCTATGGCTACACCTTC
>once|TRBJ2-7|NA|TRBV2|12
CASSENGGEQYF
TGTGCCAGCAGTGAAAATGGGGGCGAGCAGTACTTC
>NA|TRBJ2-6|NA|TRBV19|16
CASSIVVGSGANVLTF
TGTGCCAGTAGTATAGTCGTGGGGTCTGGGGCCAACGTCCTGACTTTC
>NA|TRBJ2-1|NA|TRBV9|18
CASGFGSKQGHSYNEQFF
TGTGCCAGCGGCTTCGGATCCAAACAGGGACATTCCTACAATGAGCAGTTCTTC
>NA|TRBJ2-1|TRBD2|TRBV5-4|16
CASSVRTSGRNNEQFF
TGTGCCAGCAGTGTCCGGACTAGCGGGAGGAACAATGAGCAGTTCTTC
>NA|TRBJ2-1|TRBD1|TRBV19|18
CASRSTLPDRGLYNEQFF
TGTGCCAGCAGGTCCACCCTTCCTGACAGGGGCTTATACAATGAGCAGTTCTTC
>once|TRBJ1-2|NA|TRBV27|13
CASSPSGGRGYTF
TGTGCCAGCAGCCCCTCGGGGGGTCGGGGCTACACCTTC
>NA|TRBJ1-5|NA|TRBV28|15
CASSLYASGNQPQHF
TGTGCCAGCAGTTTATACGCTTCCGGCAATCAGCCCCAGCATTTT
>NA|TRBJ2-7|NA|TRBV23-1|16
CASSQSGGRQRYEQYF
TGCGCCAGCAGTCAATCGGGCGGCAGGCAGCGGTACGAGCAGTACTTC
>NA|TRBJ2-1|NA|TRBV27|8
CASSPGFF
TGTGCCAGCAGCCCAGGGTTCTTC
>NA|TRBJ2-3|NA|TRBV10-1|13
CASSTTSTDTQYF
TGCGCCAGCAGTACGACCAGCACAGATACGCAGTATTTT
>NA|TRBJ2-3|NA|TRBV27|15
CASLLVGGPVDTQYF
TGTGCCAGCCTCCTGGTGGGGGGGCCCGTAGATACGCAGTATTTT
>NA|TRBJ2-7|TRBD2|TRBV13|17
CASSLRVLALSSYEQYF
TGTGCCAGCAGCTTAAGGGTACTAGCGCTAAGCTCCTACGAGCAGTACTTC
>NA|TRBJ2-3|NA|TRBV10-3|13
CAIRPVLPGPQYF
TGTGCCATCAGGCCGGTCCTCCCAGGGCCGCAGTATTTT
>NA|TRBJ2-7|NA|TRBV13|15
CASSQGPGWTYEQYF
TGTGCCAGCAGCCAGGGCCCAGGGTGGACCTACGAGCAGTACTTC
>NA|TRBJ2-7|NA|TRBV6-4|14
CASSDPWEPYEQYF
TGTGCCAGCAGTGACCCCTGGGAGCCCTACGAGCAGTACTTC
>NA|TRBJ2-2|NA|TRBV6-5|13
CAVVRPNTGELFF
TGTGCCGTAGTACGGCCCAATACCGGGGAGCTGTTTTTT
>NA|TRBJ2-3|NA|TRBV2|16
CASSPGLGIGTDTQYF
TGTGCCAGCAGTCCTGGACTCGGGATAGGCACAGATACGCAGTATTTT
>NA|TRBJ2-1|NA|TRBV29-1|15
CSASRGTAGDDEQFF
TGCAGCGCCTCCAGGGGAACAGCGGGTGACGATGAGCAGTTCTTC
>NA|TRBJ2-3|NA|TRBV6-6|14
CASSYYGGGGSQYF
TGTGCCAGCAGTTACTATGGGGGTGGAGGTTCGCAGTATTTT
>NA|TRBJ2-7|TRBD1|TRBV5-6|14
CASSRLGTDYEQYF
TGTGCCAGCAGCCGACTGGGGACAGACTACGAGCAGTACTTC
>NA|TRBJ2-1|NA|TRBV4-3|13
CASSQGGTYEQFF
TGCGCCAGCAGCCAAGGAGGGACTTATGAGCAGTTCTTC
>NA|TRBJ2-2|TRBD2|TRBV27|17
CASRGTGLETEGRKLFF
TGTGCCAGCAGGGGGACGGGACTAGAGACGGAGGGAAGGAAGCTGTTTTTT
>NA|TRBJ2-5|NA|TRBV5-4|14
CASSLELVGETQYF
TGTGCCAGCAGCTTGGAACTAGTCGGGGAGACCCAGTACTTC
>NA|TRBJ2-1|TRBD2|TRBV7-3|15
CASSPSGSPYNEQFF
TGTGCCAGCAGCCCTAGCGGGAGCCCCTACAATGAGCAGTTCTTC
>NA|TRBJ2-6|NA|TRBV28|15
CASDSRGTGANVLTF
TGTGCCAGCGATTCTCGGGGGACTGGGGCCAACGTCCTGACTTTC
>NA|TRBJ2-7|NA|TRBV28|13
CASSSGIVYEQYF
TGTGCCAGCAGTTCTGGGATCGTATACGAGCAGTACTTC